This T cell receptor (beta chain) emerged from a study of blood T cell repertoires in COVID-19. Germline V lookup: CDR1 MNHEY, CDR2 SMNVEV (reference sequence). CDR3 length: 17 amino acids. V dropped 5 bases and J dropped 0 bases, with 14 bases sitting between them. Method: immunoSEQ multiplex PCR; TCRdb's copy keeps in-frame clones and lacks some. The sample includes roughly 57,000 clones, 79% of them seen just once. This sequence was found in a man in his 60s with acute or convalescent COVID-19. Sequencing input: peripheral blood. The J gene is TRBJ1-6, the V gene TRBV27; TRBD1 might be the D (6 bases). The CDR3 loop is CASSPARQVSYNSPLHF. For the CDR3, the DNA is TGTGCCAGCAGTCCCGCCAGACAGGTCTCCTATAATTCACCCCTCCACTTT.